This T cell receptor (beta chain) was observed in a study of identical twins listed by TCRdb under 2016. For the study in its entirety: To test whether fetal clonotypes persist, this study deep-sequenced TCR alpha and beta repertoires from monozygotic twins, from unrelated adults of various ages, and from cord blood. To rule out contamination, the twin experiments were replicated at different times with different library preparation protocols. Study-wide findings and limitations: Fewer insertions were carried by abundant cord blood beta clonotypes; a weaker similar trend was observed in young adult naive repertoires, while no such trend was observed in memory repertoires. Compared with coincidental sharing between unrelated individuals, out-of-frame TCR alpha sequences shared between twins showed an excess of sequences with low generation probability. A weaker excess of twin sharing was found in beta out-of-frame sequences because the signal-to-noise ratio was lowered by fewer shared sequences. Invariant T cells such as MAIT and iNKT could partly confound zero-insertion analyses, although diverse VJ usage argued against such confounding for most clonotypes. Conclusions relied on cross-sectional statistical analysis, since the same donors could not be followed over many years. Out-of-frame TCR alpha sharing in monozygotic twins was systematically underestimated by recombination models, whereas sharing between unrelated individuals was in agreement with the recombination models.

Library preparation was by 5' RACE. The sequencer listed for this sample is Illumina HiSeq 2000. A universal primer binding site was added through template switching, and the final cDNA carried a unique molecular identifier so that TCR cDNA molecules could be counted accurately. Specific primers in the conserved constant-segment region were used to synthesize first-strand cDNA for the TCR alpha and beta chains. To control for contamination, each cDNA library was double barcoded with a SMART-Mk sample barcode plus Illumina barcodes. TruSeq adapter sequences along with Illumina sample barcodes were introduced in two successive PCR steps. The Illumina HiSeq platform was used with custom primers to sequence TCR alpha and beta cDNA libraries. Per the source publication's procedure: Unique molecular identifiers were extracted from raw reads with MiGEC, and CDR3 positions were determined with MiXCR. Recombination models were inferred per individual with the repgenHMM and IGoR tools using an EM algorithm. The tcR package in R was used for shared clonotype analysis, with sharing normalized by the product of cloneset sizes. Out-of-frame nonproductive sequences were analyzed to study raw recombination free of thymic and clonal selection effects. In TCRdb, the public reads were trimmed at Q25 with fastp and aligned with MiXCR, with productive beta chains retained. Merged by CDR3 protein, the rows form single entries marked with the most common genes and DNA. It is TCRdb's table, rather than the study itself, that gives the V and J calls and clone size. The sample table records about 690,000 distinct CDR3 sequences; around 6% of these occur just once. Roughly 2% of the sample comes from the top ten.

Every donor was a healthy Caucasian. The study also sequenced three unrelated non-twin adults: a male aged 18 to 29, a male aged 50 to 59 and a female aged 50 to 59. Using Miltenyi CD45RO+ enrichment and human naive T-cell isolation kits, memory (CD45RO+) and naive T cells were isolated from PBMC. Note on this clonotype: Its specific antigen is unknown. Base-call qualities are not available, and no considerably larger clone is one nucleotide away.

CDR1 SQVTM and CDR2 ANQGSEA were looked up in the germline V gene. V gives up 7 bases and J gives up 5 bases, and the segment between their germline ends measures 14 bases. Including cysteine and phenylalanine, the CDR3 has 12 amino acids. Left in the record is the CDR3 DNA by itself, 36 bases read in frame from the first base. This TCR was recovered from a man between 18 and 35 years old in good health. The sequencing sample was made of naive T cells sorted from blood. The cell subset or site label, read with the paper, signifies: cells isolated with a human naive T-cell isolation kit. In this chain, TRBV29-1 is recombined with TRBJ2-5; the D segment may tentatively be TRBD1 or TRBD2, each giving 7 matched bases. The DNA reads TGCAGCGCTGCAGGGGGGGGGGAGACCCAGTACTTC. Translated, this is CSAAGGGETQYF. Here the CDR3 is joined to the reference TRBV29-1 and TRBJ2-5 genes, and the full variable domain is: SAVISQKPSRDICQRGTSLTIQCQVDSQVTMMFWYRQQPGQSLTLIATANQGSEATYESGFVIDKFPISRPNLTFSTLTVSNMSPEDSSIYLCSAAGGGETQYFGPGTRLLVL.